A selection of T cell receptor beta chains follows, all from one sample in a study of shared clonotypes between healthy human individuals. Sequenced by immunoSEQ multiplex PCR; TCRdb stores in-frame clones only, minus some. The sample carries millions of clones, about 95% recorded once. Sequences were obtained from naive CD4+ T cells sorted from blood. Receptors were obtained from a man between 18 and 29 years old in good health. CDR3s include the opening cysteine and the closing phenylalanine or tryptophan. A D gene is named only where the DNA matches it firmly. Not every row has a clone size; where given, it reads once, few, many or a size class.

cdr3_length d_call j_call clone_size v_call cdr3_aa cdr3_nt
15 . TRBJ2-6 . TRBV5-1 CASSLEPSGANVLTF TGCGCCAGCAGCCTCGAGCCCTCTGGGGCCAACGTCCTGACTTTC
15 TRBD1 TRBJ2-1 . TRBV9 CASSFRTGNYNEQFF TGTGCCAGCAGCTTCCGGACAGGCAATTACAATGAGCAGTTCTTC
15 TRBD1 TRBJ2-1 . TRBV7-9 CASSLTGQGADEQFF TGTGCCAGCAGCTTAACCGGACAGGGGGCGGATGAGCAGTTCTTC
14 TRBD1 TRBJ1-6 once TRBV7-3 CASSIPGQYSPLHF TGTGCCAGCAGCATCCCGGGACAGTATTCACCCCTCCACTTT
15 . TRBJ1-1 . TRBV5-4 CASSLVRGMNTEAFF TGTGCCAGCAGCTTGGTGCGGGGGATGAACACTGAAGCTTTCTTT
15 . TRBJ2-7 . TRBV28 CASSLLGQKNYEQYF TGTGCCAGCAGTTTACTTGGACAGAAGAACTACGAGCAGTACTTC
16 . TRBJ1-6 once TRBV19 CASSERQEGSVSPLHF TGTGCCAGTAGTGAAAGACAGGAGGGTAGCGTTTCACCCCTCCACTTT
13 . TRBJ2-3 . TRBV5-4 CASSLADFRTQYF TGTGCCAGCAGCTTGGCCGATTTTCGTACGCAGTATTTT
16 TRBD2 TRBJ2-1 once TRBV5-8 CASSQGLAQTDNEQFF TGTGCCAGCAGCCAGGGACTAGCGCAGACAGACAATGAGCAGTTCTTC
14 TRBD1 TRBJ2-7 . TRBV5-4 CASSGGTGLYEQYF TGTGCCAGCAGCGGGGGGACAGGACTCTACGAGCAGTACTTC
13 . TRBJ1-5 . TRBV4-1 CASSQDLIQPQHF TGCGCCAGCAGCCAAGATCTAATTCAGCCCCAGCATTTT
12 . TRBJ1-5 . TRBV28 CANSSSASPQHF TGTGCCAACAGTTCGTCAGCCTCGCCCCAGCATTTT
15 . TRBJ2-7 once TRBV6-5 CASSYLARGAHEQYF TGTGCCAGCAGTTACTTGGCCAGGGGAGCCCACGAGCAGTACTTC
15 . TRBJ2-7 . TRBV7-2 CASSLGQGTFYEQYF TGTGCCAGCAGCTTAGGCCAAGGGACTTTCTACGAGCAGTACTTC
18 TRBD1 TRBJ2-1 . TRBV9 CASSEGPDRDRGRGEQFF TGTGCCAGCAGCGAGGGCCCTGACCGGGACAGGGGACGGGGTGAGCAGTTCTTC